A selection of T cell receptor beta chains follows, all from one sample in a study of breast tumors, draining lymph nodes, adjacent tissues. In TCRdb, the multiplex PCR reads were re-called with MiXCR into one record per CDR3 protein. The data contain about 110,000 distinct CDR3 sequences, less than 40% of them singletons. Sequencing was carried out using axillary lymph node tissue. The receptors were sampled from a female donor with breast cancer. Some clones in this sample may be carry-over from other donors' samples. The CDR3 runs from the conserved cysteine through the conserved F or W. A D gene is named only where the DNA matches it firmly. Size values are once, few and many counts, or a class for expanded clones, and some rows have none.

>TRBV2|.|many|TRBJ2-1
CASSDGTEIYNEQFF
>TRBV25-1|.|.|TRBJ1-2
CASSAPDSFLNYGYTF
>TRBV4-1|.|many|TRBJ2-7
CASSHPLGAYEQYF
>TRBV7-6|TRBD1|many|TRBJ1-4
CASSLGDRGPTNEKLFF
>TRBV15|TRBD1|many|TRBJ1-1
CATSREGTGAWNTEAFF
>TRBV4-1|TRBD2|many|TRBJ2-5
CASSQGAMGGGAGETQYF
>TRBV6-4|.|few|TRBJ2-1
CASSAPGRPNSYNEQFF
>TRBV20-1|.|.|TRBJ1-3
CSARQYGNAIYF
>TRBV19|.|.|.
CASRYPLADTEAFF
>TRBV25-1|.|few|TRBJ1-1
CASSESENTEAFF
>TRBV30|.|.|TRBJ1-5
CAWSVGSRVYSNQPQHF
>TRBV28|TRBD2|many|TRBJ2-7
CASSPGGSGRAAYEQYF
>TRBV12-3/TRBV12-4|.|many|TRBJ2-1
CASSSPGRSYNEQFF
>TRBV4-3|.|.|TRBJ2-3
CASSQGGRATDTQYF
>TRBV11-2|TRBD2|.|TRBJ2-3
CASSPRYGTSVTDTQYF
>TRBV7-8|TRBD1|once|TRBJ2-5
CASRGTGSQETQYF
>TRBV4-1|.|many|TRBJ1-3
CASSQSGAFSGNTIYF
>TRBV10-3|TRBD2|many|TRBJ2-3
CAMSTSGGTDTQYF
>TRBV3-1|TRBD1|many|TRBJ1-6
CASSPTGREVNSPLHF
>TRBV11-2|.|many|TRBJ2-1
CASSLRGAEQFF
>TRBV20-1|.|many|TRBJ1-6
CSARPQGIHSPLHF
>TRBV27|.|many|TRBJ1-6
CASSLLYRGSPLHF
>TRBV3-1|.|many|TRBJ1-2
CASSQESRDIFGYTF
>TRBV2|.|many|TRBJ2-2
CASWGSGELFF
>TRBV9|.|many|TRBJ2-1
CASSAGGLSYNEQFF
>TRBV9|.|.|TRBJ2-1
CASSGEGNEQFF
>TRBV5-1|TRBD2|few|TRBJ2-5
CASSRGDAGDTQYF
>TRBV4-1|.|few|TRBJ2-5
CASSLGQEAQYF